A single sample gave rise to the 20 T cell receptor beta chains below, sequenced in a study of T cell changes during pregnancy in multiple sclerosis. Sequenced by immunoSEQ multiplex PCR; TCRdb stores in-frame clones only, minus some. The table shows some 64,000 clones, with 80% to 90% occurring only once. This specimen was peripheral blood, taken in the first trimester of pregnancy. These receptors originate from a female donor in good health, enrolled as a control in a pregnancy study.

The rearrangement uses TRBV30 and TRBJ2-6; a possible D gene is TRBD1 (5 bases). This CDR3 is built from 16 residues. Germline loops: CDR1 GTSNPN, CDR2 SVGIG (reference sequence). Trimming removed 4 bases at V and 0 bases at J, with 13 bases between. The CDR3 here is CAWTRQRLSGANVLTF. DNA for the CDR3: TGTGCCTGGACGAGACAGCGACTCTCTGGGGCCAACGTCCTGACTTTC.

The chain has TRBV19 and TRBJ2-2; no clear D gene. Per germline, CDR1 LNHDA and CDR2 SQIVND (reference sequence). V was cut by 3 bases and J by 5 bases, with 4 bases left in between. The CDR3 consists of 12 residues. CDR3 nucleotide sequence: TGTGCCAGTAGTATTCTAACCGGGGAGCTGTTTTTT. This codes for CASSILTGELFF.

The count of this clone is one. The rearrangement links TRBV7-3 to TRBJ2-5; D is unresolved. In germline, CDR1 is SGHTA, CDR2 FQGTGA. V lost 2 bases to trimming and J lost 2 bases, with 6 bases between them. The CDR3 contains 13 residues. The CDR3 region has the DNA TGTGCCAGCAGCTTATCTGTACAAGAGACCCAGTACTTC. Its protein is CASSLSVQETQYF. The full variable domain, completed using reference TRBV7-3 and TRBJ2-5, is GAGVSQTPSNKVTEKGKYVELRCDPISGHTALYWYRQSLGQGPEFLIYFQGTGAADDSGLPNDRFFAVRPEGSVSTLKIQRTERGDSAVYLCASSLSVQETQYFGPGTRLLVL.

DNA for the CDR3: TGTGCCACATCAGGGGGAATAGGGGAAAAACTGTTTTTT. Protein product: CATSGGIGEKLFF. This chain uses TRBV2 with TRBJ1-4; 7 positions agree with TRBD1. Trimming cost V 10 bases and J 8 bases; bases outside gene matches: 10. The CDR3 sequence is 13 residues long. Germline V gene sequence: CDR1 SNHLY, CDR2 FYNNEI. Looking up the rest from reference TRBV2 and TRBJ1-4 gives the full variable domain: EPEVTQTPSHQVTQMGQEVILRCVPISNHLYFYWYRQILGQKVEFLVSFYNNEISEKSEIFDDQFSVERPDGSNFTLKIRSTKLEDSAMYFCATSGGIGEKLFFGSGTQLSVL.

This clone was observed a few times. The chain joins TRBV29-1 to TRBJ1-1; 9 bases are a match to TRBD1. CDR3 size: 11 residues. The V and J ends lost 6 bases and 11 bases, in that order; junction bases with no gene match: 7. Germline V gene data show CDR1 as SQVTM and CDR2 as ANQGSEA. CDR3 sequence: CSVSGQGRAFF. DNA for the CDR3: TGCAGCGTCTCAGGACAGGGGAGGGCTTTCTTT.

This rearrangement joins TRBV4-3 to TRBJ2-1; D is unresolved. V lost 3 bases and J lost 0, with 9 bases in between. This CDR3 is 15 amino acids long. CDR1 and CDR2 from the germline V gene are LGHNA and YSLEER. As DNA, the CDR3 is TGCGCCAGCAGCCAGTCAGGCAGCTCCTACAATGAGCAGTTCTTC. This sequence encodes CASSQSGSSYNEQFF.

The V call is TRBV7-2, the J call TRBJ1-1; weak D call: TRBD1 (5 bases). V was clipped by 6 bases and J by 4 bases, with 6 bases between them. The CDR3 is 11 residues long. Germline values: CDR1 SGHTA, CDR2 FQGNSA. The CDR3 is CASRGGTEAFF. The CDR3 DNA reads TGTGCCAGCAGGGGGGGCACTGAAGCTTTCTTT.

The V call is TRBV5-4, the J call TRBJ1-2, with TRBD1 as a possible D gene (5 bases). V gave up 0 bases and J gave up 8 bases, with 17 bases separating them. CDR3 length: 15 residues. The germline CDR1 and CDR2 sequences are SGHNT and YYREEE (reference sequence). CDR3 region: CASSLGGREFGGYTF. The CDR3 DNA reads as TGTGCCAGCAGCTTGGGTGGCAGGGAATTTGGAGGCTACACCTTC.

In nucleotides, the CDR3 is TGTGCCAGCAGCTTAGCAGGGCCATCTAACTATGGCTACACCTTC. It translates to CASSLAGPSNYGYTF. This chain connects TRBV7-3 to TRBJ1-2, with a weak D call TRBD1 (5 bases). Trimming shortened V by 2 bases and J by 0 bases, and 10 bases separated the two germline ends. The CDR3 covers 15 residues. Germline-derived CDR1 and CDR2 are SGHTA and FQGTGA.

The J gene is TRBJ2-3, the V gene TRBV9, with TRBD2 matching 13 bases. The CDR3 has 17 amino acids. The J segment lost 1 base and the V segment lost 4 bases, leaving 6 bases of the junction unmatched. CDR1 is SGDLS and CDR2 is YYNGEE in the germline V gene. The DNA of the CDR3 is TGTGCCAGCAGCTTGGGACTAGCGGGGTGGGGCACAGATACGCAGTATTTT. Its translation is CASSLGLAGWGTDTQYF.

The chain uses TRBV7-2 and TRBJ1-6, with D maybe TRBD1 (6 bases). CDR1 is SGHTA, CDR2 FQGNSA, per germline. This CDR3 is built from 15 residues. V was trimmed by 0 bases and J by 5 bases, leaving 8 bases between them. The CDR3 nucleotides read TGTGCCAGCAGCTTAGCGGGGGCGCATAATTCACCCCTCCACTTT. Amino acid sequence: CASSLAGAHNSPLHF.

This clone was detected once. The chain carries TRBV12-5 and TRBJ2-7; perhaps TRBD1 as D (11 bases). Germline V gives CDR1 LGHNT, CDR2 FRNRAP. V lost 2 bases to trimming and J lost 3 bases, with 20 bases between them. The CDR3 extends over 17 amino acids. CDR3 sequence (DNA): TGTGCTAGTGGTTTGAGCGGGGGGGGGACAGGGGGCTACGAGCAGTACTTC. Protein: CASGLSGGGTGGYEQYF.

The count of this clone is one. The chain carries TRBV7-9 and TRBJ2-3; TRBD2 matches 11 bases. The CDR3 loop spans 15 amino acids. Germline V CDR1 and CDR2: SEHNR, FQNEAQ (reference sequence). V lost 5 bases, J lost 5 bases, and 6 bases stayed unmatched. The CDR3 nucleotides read TGTGCCAGCAGCCCTAGCGGGGGGAATGGAGATACGCAGTATTTT. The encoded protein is CASSPSGGNGDTQYF.

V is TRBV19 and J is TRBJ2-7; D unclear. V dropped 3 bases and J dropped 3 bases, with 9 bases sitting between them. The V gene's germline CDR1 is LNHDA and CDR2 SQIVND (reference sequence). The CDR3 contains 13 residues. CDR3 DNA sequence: TGTGCCAGTAGTATTACAGATTTCTACGAGCAGTACTTC. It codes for CASSITDFYEQYF.

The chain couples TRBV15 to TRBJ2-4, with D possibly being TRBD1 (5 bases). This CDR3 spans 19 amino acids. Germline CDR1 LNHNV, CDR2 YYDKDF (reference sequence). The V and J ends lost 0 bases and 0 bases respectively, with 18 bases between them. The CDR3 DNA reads TGTGCCACCAGCAGAGAAGGCAGGGATTCGGCTCTAGCCAAAAACATTCAGTACTTC. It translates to CATSREGRDSALAKNIQYF.

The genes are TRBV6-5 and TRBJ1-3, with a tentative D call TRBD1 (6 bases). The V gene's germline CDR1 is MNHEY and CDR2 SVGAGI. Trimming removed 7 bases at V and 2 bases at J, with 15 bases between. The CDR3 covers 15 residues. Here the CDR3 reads CASKNKGETGNTIYF. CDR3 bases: TGTGCCAGCAAAAATAAGGGGGAAACTGGAAACACCATATATTTT.

The CDR3 bases are TGTGCCAGCTCACAAACTAGCGGGGGGGCCCTTCTCGGTGATACGCAGTATTTT. Its protein product is CASSQTSGGALLGDTQYF. The gene calls are TRBV18 and TRBJ2-3, with TRBD2 matching 13 bases. Germline V lookup: CDR1 KGHSH, CDR2 LQKENI. The CDR3 length is 18 residues. Trimming at V came to 4 bases and at J to 6 bases, leaving 13 bases not matched to a gene.

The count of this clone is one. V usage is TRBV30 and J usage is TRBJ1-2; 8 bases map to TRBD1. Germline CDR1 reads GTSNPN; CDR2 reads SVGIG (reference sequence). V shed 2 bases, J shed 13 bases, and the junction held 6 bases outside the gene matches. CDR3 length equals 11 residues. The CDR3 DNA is TGTGCCTGGAGTCCGGGACAGGAAGTCACCTTC. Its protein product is CAWSPGQEVTF.

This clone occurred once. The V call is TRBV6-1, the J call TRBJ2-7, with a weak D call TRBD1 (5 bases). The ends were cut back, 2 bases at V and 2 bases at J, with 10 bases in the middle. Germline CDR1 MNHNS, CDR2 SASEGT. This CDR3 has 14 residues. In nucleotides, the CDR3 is TGTGCCAGCAGTGAATGGGGCGGAACCTACGAGCAGTACTTC. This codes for CASSEWGGTYEQYF.

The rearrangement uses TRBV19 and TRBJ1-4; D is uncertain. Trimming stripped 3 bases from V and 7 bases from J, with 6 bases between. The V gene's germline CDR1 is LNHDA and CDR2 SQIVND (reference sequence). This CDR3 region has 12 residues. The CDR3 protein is CASSIPGEKLFF. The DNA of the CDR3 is TGTGCCAGTAGTATCCCAGGTGAAAAACTGTTTTTT.